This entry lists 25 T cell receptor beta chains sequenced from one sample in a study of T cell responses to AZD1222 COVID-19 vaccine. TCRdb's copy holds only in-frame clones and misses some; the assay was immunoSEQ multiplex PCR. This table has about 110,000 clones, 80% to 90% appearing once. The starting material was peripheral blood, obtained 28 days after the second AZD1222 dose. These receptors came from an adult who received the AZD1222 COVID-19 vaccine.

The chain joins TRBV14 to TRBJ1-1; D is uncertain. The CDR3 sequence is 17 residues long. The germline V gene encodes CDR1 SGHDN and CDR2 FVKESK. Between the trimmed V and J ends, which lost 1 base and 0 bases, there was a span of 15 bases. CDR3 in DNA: TGTGCCAGCAGCCAAGGAGTATTGGGTTCCATGAACACTGAAGCTTTCTTT. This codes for CASSQGVLGSMNTEAFF.

The CDR3 DNA reads TGCGCCAGCAGCCAAGACTCGACCGCACTTTGGTCCCAGCATTTT. The encoded protein is CASSQDSTALWSQHF. The chain is built from TRBV4-1 and TRBJ1-5; D is unresolved. V was trimmed by 0 bases and J by 11 bases, leaving 17 bases between them. The CDR3 consists of 15 residues. Germline CDR1 is MGHRA and CDR2 is YSYEKL.

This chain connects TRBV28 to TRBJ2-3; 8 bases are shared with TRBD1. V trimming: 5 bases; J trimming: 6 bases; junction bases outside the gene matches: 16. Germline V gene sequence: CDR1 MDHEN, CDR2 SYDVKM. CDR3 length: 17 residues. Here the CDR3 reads CASSTAGTGPHMDTQYF. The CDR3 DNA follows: TGTGCCAGCAGTACCGCCGGGACAGGACCTCACATGGATACGCAGTATTTT.

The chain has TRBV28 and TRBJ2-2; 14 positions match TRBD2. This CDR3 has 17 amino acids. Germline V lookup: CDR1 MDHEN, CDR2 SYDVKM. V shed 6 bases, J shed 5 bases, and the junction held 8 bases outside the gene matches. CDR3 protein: CASSRLAGGPGTGELFF. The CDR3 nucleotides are TGTGCCAGCAGCAGACTAGCGGGAGGGCCGGGAACCGGGGAGCTGTTTTTT.

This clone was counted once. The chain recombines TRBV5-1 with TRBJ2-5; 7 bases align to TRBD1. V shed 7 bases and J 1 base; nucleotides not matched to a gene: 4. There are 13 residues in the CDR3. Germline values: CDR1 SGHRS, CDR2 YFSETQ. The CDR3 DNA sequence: TGCGCCAGCTACAGGGGCCTCCAAGAGACCCAGTACTTC. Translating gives CASYRGLQETQYF.

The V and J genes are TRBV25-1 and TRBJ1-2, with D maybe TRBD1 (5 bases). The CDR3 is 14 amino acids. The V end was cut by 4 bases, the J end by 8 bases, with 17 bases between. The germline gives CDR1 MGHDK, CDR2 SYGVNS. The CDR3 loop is CASSGASGRGGYTF. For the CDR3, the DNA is TGTGCCAGCAGTGGAGCTTCGGGTCGGGGCGGCTACACCTTC.

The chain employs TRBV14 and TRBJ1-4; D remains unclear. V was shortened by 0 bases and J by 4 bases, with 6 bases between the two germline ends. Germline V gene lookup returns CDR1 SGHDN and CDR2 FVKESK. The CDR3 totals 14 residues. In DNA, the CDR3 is TGTGCCAGCAGCCAAGATTCCCGTAATGAAAAACTGTTTTTT. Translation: CASSQDSRNEKLFF. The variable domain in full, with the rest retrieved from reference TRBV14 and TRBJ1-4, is EAGVTQFPSHSVIEKGQTVTLRCDPISGHDNLYWYRRVMGKEIKFLLHFVKESKQDESGMPNNRFLAERTGGTYSTLKVQPAELEDSGVYFCASSQDSRNEKLFFGSGTQLSVL.

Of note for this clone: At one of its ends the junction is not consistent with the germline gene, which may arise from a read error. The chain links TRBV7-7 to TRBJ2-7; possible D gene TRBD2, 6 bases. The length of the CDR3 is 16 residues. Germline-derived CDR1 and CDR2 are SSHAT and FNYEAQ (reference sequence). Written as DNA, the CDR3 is TGTGCTAGCAGCTTAGGGACTCGAGACAGACCCTACGAGCAGTACTTC. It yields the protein CASSLGTRDRPYEQYF.

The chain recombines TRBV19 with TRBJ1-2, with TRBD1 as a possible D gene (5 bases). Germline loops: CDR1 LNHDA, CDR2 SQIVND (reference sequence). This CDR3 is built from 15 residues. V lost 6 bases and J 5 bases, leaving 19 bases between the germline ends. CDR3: CASSPPRGVGYGYTF. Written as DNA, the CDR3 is TGTGCCAGTAGCCCCCCCCGGGGGGTAGGGTATGGCTACACCTTC.

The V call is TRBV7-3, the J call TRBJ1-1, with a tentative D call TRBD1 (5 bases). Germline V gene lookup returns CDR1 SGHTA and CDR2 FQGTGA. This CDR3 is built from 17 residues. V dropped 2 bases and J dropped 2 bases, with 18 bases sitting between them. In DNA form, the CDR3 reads TGTGCCAGCAGCTTATTAGGGCGAGGGCAGGGAAACACTGAAGCTTTCTTT. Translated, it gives CASSLLGRGQGNTEAFF.

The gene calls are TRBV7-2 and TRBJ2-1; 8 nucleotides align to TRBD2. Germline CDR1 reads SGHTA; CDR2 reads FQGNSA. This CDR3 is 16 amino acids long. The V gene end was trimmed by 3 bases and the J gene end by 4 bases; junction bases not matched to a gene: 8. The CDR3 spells CASSFLGGGLYNEQFF. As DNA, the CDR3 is TGTGCCAGCAGCTTCCTAGGCGGGGGGCTTTACAATGAGCAGTTCTTC.

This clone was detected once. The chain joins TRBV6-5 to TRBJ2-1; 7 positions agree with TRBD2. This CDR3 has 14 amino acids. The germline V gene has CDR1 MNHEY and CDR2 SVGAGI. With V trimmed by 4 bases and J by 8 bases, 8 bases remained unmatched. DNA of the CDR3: TGTGCCAGCAGTTTATCCGGGGGGTACTATGAGCAGTTCTTC. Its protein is CASSLSGGYYEQFF.

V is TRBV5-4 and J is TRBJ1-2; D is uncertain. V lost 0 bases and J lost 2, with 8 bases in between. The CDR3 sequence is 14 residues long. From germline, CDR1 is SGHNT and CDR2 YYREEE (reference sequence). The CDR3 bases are TGTGCCAGCAGCTTGGCAGGTAGCAACTATGGCTACACCTTC. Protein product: CASSLAGSNYGYTF.

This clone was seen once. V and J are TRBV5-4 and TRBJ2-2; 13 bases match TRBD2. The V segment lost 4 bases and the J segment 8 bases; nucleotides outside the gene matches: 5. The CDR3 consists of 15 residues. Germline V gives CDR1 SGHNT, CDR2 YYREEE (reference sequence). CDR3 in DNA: TGTGCCAGCAGCCCCAGGACTAGCGGGAGTGGGGAGCTGTTTTTT. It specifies CASSPRTSGSGELFF.

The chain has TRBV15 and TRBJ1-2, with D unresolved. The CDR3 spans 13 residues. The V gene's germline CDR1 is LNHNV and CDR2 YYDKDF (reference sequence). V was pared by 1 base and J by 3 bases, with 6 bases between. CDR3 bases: TGTGCCACCAGCAGAGGAGAGTACTATGGCTACACCTTC. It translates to CATSRGEYYGYTF.

This CDR3 reads CAWSMGANEQFF. The CDR3 nucleotides read TGTGCCTGGTCTATGGGCGCCAATGAGCAGTTCTTC. This chain uses TRBV12-3 or TRBV12-4 with TRBJ2-1; D remains unclear. The ends were cut back, 11 bases at V and 6 bases at J, with 14 bases in the middle. The CDR3 extends over 12 amino acids.

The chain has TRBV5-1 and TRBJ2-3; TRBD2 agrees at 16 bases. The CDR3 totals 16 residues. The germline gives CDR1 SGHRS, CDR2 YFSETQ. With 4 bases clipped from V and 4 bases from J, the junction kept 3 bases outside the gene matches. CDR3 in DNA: TGCGCCAGCAGCCTCGGGACTAGCGGGGGGGCAGATACGCAGTATTTT. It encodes CASSLGTSGGADTQYF.

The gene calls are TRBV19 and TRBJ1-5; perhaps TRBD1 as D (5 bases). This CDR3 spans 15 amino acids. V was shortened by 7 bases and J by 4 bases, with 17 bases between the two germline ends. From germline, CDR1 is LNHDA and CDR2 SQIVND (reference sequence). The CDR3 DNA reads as TGTGCCAGTAACCTGAGGGGCAGGGAAAATCAGCCCCAGCATTTT. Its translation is CASNLRGRENQPQHF.

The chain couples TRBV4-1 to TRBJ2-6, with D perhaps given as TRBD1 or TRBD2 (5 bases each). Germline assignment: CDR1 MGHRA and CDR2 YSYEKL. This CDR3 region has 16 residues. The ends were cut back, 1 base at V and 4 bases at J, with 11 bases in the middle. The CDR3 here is CASSQGAGRGANVLTF. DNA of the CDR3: TGCGCCAGCAGCCAAGGGGCAGGGAGAGGGGCCAACGTCCTGACTTTC.

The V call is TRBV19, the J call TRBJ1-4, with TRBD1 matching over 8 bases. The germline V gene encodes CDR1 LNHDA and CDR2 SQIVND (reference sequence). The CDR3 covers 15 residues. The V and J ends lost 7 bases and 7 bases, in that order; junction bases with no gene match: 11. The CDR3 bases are TGTGCCAGTACCACAGGGGGTGGTTCGGGTGAAAAACTGTTTTTT. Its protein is CASTTGGGSGEKLFF.

Here the CDR3 DNA reads TGTGCCAGCAGCTGGAGTCGACAGGGGGCAGGTTCACCCCTCCACTTT. Amino acids: CASSWSRQGAGSPLHF. This rearrangement joins TRBV5-4 to TRBJ1-6, with 10 bases matching TRBD1. The trim removed 3 bases at V and 9 bases at J, leaving 9 bases unmatched. Germline CDR1 is SGHNT and CDR2 is YYREEE (reference sequence). This CDR3 is 16 amino acids long.

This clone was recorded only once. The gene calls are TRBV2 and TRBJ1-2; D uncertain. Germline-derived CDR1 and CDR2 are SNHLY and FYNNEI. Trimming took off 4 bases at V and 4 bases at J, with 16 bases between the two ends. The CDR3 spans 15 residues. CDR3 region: CASSALGVVGYGYTF. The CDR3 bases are TGTGCCAGCAGTGCCCTCGGCGTGGTCGGCTATGGCTACACCTTC.

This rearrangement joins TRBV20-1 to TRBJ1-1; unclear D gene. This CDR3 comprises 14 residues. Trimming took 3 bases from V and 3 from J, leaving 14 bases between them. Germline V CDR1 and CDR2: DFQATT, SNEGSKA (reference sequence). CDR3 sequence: CSASLPGGYTEAFF. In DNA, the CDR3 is TGCAGTGCTAGTCTGCCCGGCGGCTACACTGAAGCTTTCTTT.

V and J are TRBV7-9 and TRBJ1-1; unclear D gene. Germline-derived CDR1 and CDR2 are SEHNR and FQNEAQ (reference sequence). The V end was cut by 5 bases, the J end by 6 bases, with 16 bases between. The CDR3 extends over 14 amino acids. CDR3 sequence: CASSQPTLSPEAFF. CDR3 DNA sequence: TGTGCCAGCAGCCAACCGACCCTTAGCCCTGAAGCTTTCTTT.

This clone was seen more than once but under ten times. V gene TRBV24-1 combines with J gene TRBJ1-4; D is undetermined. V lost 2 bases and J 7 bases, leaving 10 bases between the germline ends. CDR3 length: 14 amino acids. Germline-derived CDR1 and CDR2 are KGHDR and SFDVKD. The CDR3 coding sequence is TGTGCCACCAGTGATTCGGCCGGGATTGAAAAACTGTTTTTT. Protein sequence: CATSDSAGIEKLFF.